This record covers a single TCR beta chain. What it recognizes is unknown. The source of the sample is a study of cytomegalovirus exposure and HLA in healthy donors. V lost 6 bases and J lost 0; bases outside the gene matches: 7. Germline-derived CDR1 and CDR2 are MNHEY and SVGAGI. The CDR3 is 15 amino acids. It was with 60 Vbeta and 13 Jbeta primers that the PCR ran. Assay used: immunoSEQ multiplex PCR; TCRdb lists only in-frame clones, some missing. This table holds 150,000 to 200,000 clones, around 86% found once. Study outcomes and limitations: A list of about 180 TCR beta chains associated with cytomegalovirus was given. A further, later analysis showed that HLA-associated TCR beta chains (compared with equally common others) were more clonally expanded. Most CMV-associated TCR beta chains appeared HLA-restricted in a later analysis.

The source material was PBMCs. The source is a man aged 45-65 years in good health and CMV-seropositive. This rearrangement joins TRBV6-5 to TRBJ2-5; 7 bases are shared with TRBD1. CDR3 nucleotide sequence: TGTGCCAGCAGCCCCCCGGGACAGTACCAAGAGACCCAGTACTTC. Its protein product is CASSPPGQYQETQYF.